A selection of T cell receptor beta chains follows, all from one sample in a study of spatial heterogeneity in lung cancer. TCRdb used MiXCR to reprocess the 5' RACE reads, holding one entry per CDR3 protein. The data contain some 83,000 distinct CDR3 sequences, around 7.3% of them singletons. Here the sequenced sample was PBMCs, taken at surgery. The receptors shown here come from a male donor with early-stage non-small cell lung cancer. CDR3s include the opening cysteine and the closing phenylalanine or tryptophan. D genes are given only for firm matches. Expanded clones are given a class, and other clones once, few, many or no size at all.

d_call	v_call	j_call	clone_size	cdr3_nt	cdr3_aa
.	TRBV18	TRBJ1-1	.	TGTGCCAGCTCGCCCGGTAATGTTGAAGCTTTCTTT	CASSPGNVEAFF
.	TRBV11-2	TRBJ1-1	.	TGTGCCAGCAGCTTAGACCCGCGGTTTAACCGAGAAGCTTTCTTT	CASSLDPRFNREAFF
.	TRBV7-2	TRBJ2-7	few	TGTGCCAGCAGCTTTGGGGGGCACAACTCCTACGAGCAGTACTTC	CASSFGGHNSYEQYF
.	TRBV2	TRBJ2-2	.	TGTGCCATCAGAGGGTTAGGGGTTGACACCGGGGAGCTGTTTTTT	CAIRGLGVDTGELFF
TRBD1	TRBV18	TRBJ2-7	many	TGTGCCAGCTCACTCCAACTAAACCTTAGGACAGGGGTTACGCAGCAGTACTTC	CASSLQLNLRTGVTQQYF
.	TRBV29-1	TRBJ2-4	many	TGCAGCGGTACACAGGGCGCAAACATTCAGTACTTC	CSGTQGANIQYF
.	TRBV7-2	TRBJ1-3	few	TGTGCCAGCAGCGTCGTTCCCCACGGAACCTCTGGAAACACCATATATTTT	CASSVVPHGTSGNTIYF
.	TRBV5-6	TRBJ1-5	.	TGTGCCAGCAGCTTTCGGGCAGTTAATCAGCCCCAGCATTTT	CASSFRAVNQPQHF
TRBD2	TRBV19	TRBJ2-1	.	TGTGCCAGTAGTGAGTCGGGGGGTCGCTCCTACAATGAGCAGTTCTTC	CASSESGGRSYNEQFF
.	TRBV7-2	TRBJ1-3	few	TGTGCCAGCAGCCTGGGAGCTGGAAACACCATATATTTT	CASSLGAGNTIYF
TRBD1	TRBV3-1	TRBJ1-4	few	TGTGCCAGCACCCCCGGGACAGGGGGCGATGAAAAACTGTTTTTT	CASTPGTGGDEKLFF
TRBD2	TRBV9	TRBJ2-5	few	TGTGCCAGCAGCGTAGTAGGCGGGGGAGAGACCCAGTACTTC	CASSVVGGGETQYF
.	TRBV18	TRBJ2-5	few	TGTGCCAGCTCACCTCCGGGACCCCGAGAGACCCAGTACTTC	CASSPPGPRETQYF
.	TRBV29-1	TRBJ2-7	many	TGCAGCGTTACTCGGACCGACCGCGAGCAGTACTTC	CSVTRTDREQYF
TRBD1	TRBV18	TRBJ2-2	.	TGTGCCAGCTCCCAAGGACAGGCTTCGAACACCGGGGAGCTGTTTTTT	CASSQGQASNTGELFF
.	TRBV19	TRBJ2-3	many	TGTGCCAGTAGTACCCAACTCAGCACAGATACGCAGTATTTT	CASSTQLSTDTQYF
.	TRBV2	TRBJ2-7	many	TGTGCCAGCAGTTCCGGGACGATCTCCTACGAGCAGTACTTC	CASSSGTISYEQYF
TRBD2	TRBV20-1	TRBJ2-3	many	TGCAGTGCTAGGGATAGCGGGAGTAGCGCAGATACGCAGTATTTT	CSARDSGSSADTQYF
.	TRBV6-6	TRBJ1-1	.	TGTGCCAGCGGAGGACAATCAAGGGTCACTGAAGCTTTCTTT	CASGGQSRVTEAFF
.	TRBV5-6	TRBJ1-1	few	TGTGCCAGCAGCTTTAAAATGGCGAACACTGAAGCTTTCTTT	CASSFKMANTEAFF